The 22 T cell receptor beta chains below come from one sample, sequenced in a study of breast tumors, draining lymph nodes, adjacent tissues. The lymph nodes were axillary draining lymph nodes from breast cancer patients. From the multiplex PCR reads, TCRdb called clonotypes with MiXCR, one entry per CDR3 protein. The sample carries about 220,000 distinct CDR3 sequences, under 35% recorded once. Sequencing was performed on axillary lymph node tissue. These receptors originate from a female donor with breast cancer. Some clones in this sample may be carry-over from other donors' samples.

This clonotype was detected many times. The chain is built from TRBV29-1 and TRBJ2-7; D gene ambiguous. The germline gives CDR1 SQVTM, CDR2 ANQGSEA. The CDR3 consists of 13 residues. V was pared by 5 bases and J by 0 bases, with 11 bases between. CDR3 region: CSVLGRISYEQYF. The CDR3 bases are TGCAGCGTTCTGGGCCGTATCTCCTACGAGCAGTACTTC.

J is TRBJ2-7 and V is TRBV27, with 8 bases fitting TRBD2. Germline V lookup: CDR1 MNHEY, CDR2 SMNVEV (reference sequence). Germline trimming cut 4 bases from V and 4 bases from J; bases unmatched to any gene: 12. The CDR3 covers 16 residues. Here the CDR3 reads CASSSSGSKFEYEQYF. The CDR3 bases are TGTGCCAGCAGTTCGAGCGGGAGTAAGTTCGAATACGAGCAGTACTTC.

This clonotype was seen repeatedly, ten times or more. The chain joins TRBV5-1 to TRBJ2-5; 10 bases agree with TRBD2. Germline assignment: CDR1 SGHRS and CDR2 YFSETQ. V shed 0 bases and J 5 bases; nucleotides not matched to a gene: 7. CDR3 size: 16 residues. For the CDR3, the DNA is TGCGCCAGCAGCTTGGGGCTAGCGGGAGATTTGGAGACCCAGTACTTC. The encoded protein is CASSLGLAGDLETQYF.

Comment on this clonotype: A much larger clone differs by one base, so this may be a read error. The V and J genes are TRBV5-1 and TRBJ2-1; TRBD2 matches at 7 bases. This CDR3 region has 13 residues. CDR1 SGHRS and CDR2 YFSETQ come from the germline V gene. This CDR3 is CASSSQGRDDQFF. The CDR3 DNA reads as TGCGCCAGCAGCTCTCAAGGGAGGGATGACCAGTTCTTC.

This clonotype was picked up many times. This chain uses TRBV25-1 with TRBJ1-5; D is perhaps TRBD1 (5 bases). Germline CDR1 is MGHDK and CDR2 is SYGVNS. CDR3 length: 14 residues. Trimming took off 8 bases at V and 1 base at J, with 12 bases between the two ends. The CDR3 sequence: CASAEAGSNQPQHF. CDR3 coding DNA: TGTGCCAGCGCGGAGGCAGGGAGCAATCAGCCCCAGCATTTT. Together with reference TRBV25-1 and TRBJ1-5, the CDR3 gives the full variable domain: EADIYQTPRYLVIGTGKKITLECSQTMGHDKMYWYQQDPGMELHLIHYSYGVNSTEKGDLSSESTVSRIRTEHFPLTLESARPSHTSQYLCASAEAGSNQPQHFGDGTRLSIL.

The chain employs TRBV9 and TRBJ1-6, with 9 bases identical to TRBD1. V was pared by 2 bases and J by 0 bases, with 15 bases of the junction left unmatched. Germline V gives CDR1 SGDLS, CDR2 YYNGEE. The CDR3 is 21 amino acids. CDR3 in DNA: TGTGCCAGCAGCGTTGACCGGGACAGGGCCCAAAAGGGCTCCTATAATTCACCCCTCCACTTT. Amino acid sequence: CASSVDRDRAQKGSYNSPLHF.

V usage is TRBV11-2 and J usage is TRBJ1-3; 10 nucleotides agree with TRBD1. The ends lost 4 bases at V and 4 bases at J; junction bases unmatched: 7. There are 16 residues in the CDR3. Germline V lookup: CDR1 SGHAT, CDR2 FQNNGV. In DNA form, the CDR3 reads TGTGCCAGCAGCTCTCCCGGGACAGGGGCGGGAAACACCATATATTTT. Translated, it gives CASSSPGTGAGNTIYF.

This clonotype was observed a single time. Being one base from a much bigger clone, this may be a read error. The J gene is TRBJ1-2, the V gene TRBV5-8; TRBD1 is a possible D gene (5 bases). Looked up from germline, CDR1 is SGHTS and CDR2 is YDEGEE. The CDR3 sequence is 15 residues long. CDR3 nucleotides: TGTGCCGGCAGCTTGGGAAGGGGCGTAAACTATGGCTACACCTTC. The encoded protein is CAGSLGRGVNYGYTF.

This clonotype came up many times. This chain uses TRBV6-6 with TRBJ2-3; D remains ambiguous. CDR3 length: 13 residues. With 2 bases removed from V and 8 bases from J, the gap between germline ends came to 11 bases. Per the germline V gene, CDR1 is MNHNY and CDR2 is SVGAGI (reference sequence). The CDR3 region is CASSYGWSGTQYF. CDR3 sequence (DNA): TGTGCCAGCAGTTACGGTTGGAGTGGTACGCAGTATTTT.

This chain uses TRBV9 with TRBJ2-2; TRBD2 matches at 10 bases. The CDR3 runs to 18 residues. Germline V CDR1 and CDR2: SGDLS, YYNGEE. V shed 4 bases, J shed 4 bases, and the junction held 13 bases outside the gene matches. The chain's CDR3 is CASSPFPTSGMSTGELFF. CDR3 bases: TGTGCCAGCAGCCCCTTCCCCACTAGCGGGATGTCCACCGGGGAGCTGTTTTTT. Variable domain in full (rest from reference TRBV9 and TRBJ2-2): DSGVTQTPKHLITATGQRVTLRCSPRSGDLSVYWYQQSLDQGLQFLIQYYNGEERAKGNILERFSAQQFPDLHSELNLSSLELGDSALYFCASSPFPTSGMSTGELFFGEGSRLTVL.

This clonotype was seen at least ten times. The chain recombines TRBV10-3 with TRBJ2-3, with D uncertain. The germline V gene has CDR1 ENHRY and CDR2 SYGVKD. There are 11 residues in the CDR3. Trimming cost V 8 bases and J 7 bases, with 10 bases left between them. The CDR3 DNA reads as TGTGCCATCGGGCAAGAGTATACGCAGTATTTT. Its protein product is CAIGQEYTQYF.

This clonotype has only a few counts. The chain joins TRBV28 to TRBJ2-2; 9 bases match TRBD1. The trim removed 5 bases at V and 3 bases at J, leaving 4 bases unmatched. Germline CDR1 and CDR2: MDHEN and SYDVKM. The CDR3 contains 15 residues. The CDR3 DNA sequence: TGTGCCAGCAGTCCTACAGGGGGCGACACCGGGGAGCTGTTTTTT. Its protein is CASSPTGGDTGELFF. Full variable domain (remainder filled in from reference TRBV28 and TRBJ2-2): DVKVTQSSRYLVKRTGEKVFLECVQDMDHENMFWYRQDPGLGLRLIYFSYDVKMKEKGDIPEGYSVSREKKERFSLILESASTNQTSMYLCASSPTGGDTGELFFGEGSRLTVL.

This clonotype occurred many times. The chain couples TRBV5-6 to TRBJ2-5, with 7 bases lining up with TRBD1. The V gene's germline CDR1 is SGHDT and CDR2 YYEEEE. The CDR3 is made up of 14 amino acids. Trimming cost V 2 bases and J 5 bases; bases outside gene matches: 6. The CDR3 sequence is CASSFKGARETQYF. The CDR3, as DNA: TGTGCCAGCAGCTTTAAGGGGGCGCGGGAGACCCAGTACTTC.

This clonotype was found many times. The rearrangement uses TRBV6-6 and TRBJ2-1, with TRBD1 matching over 7 bases. With 8 bases clipped from V and 5 bases from J, the junction kept 12 bases outside the gene matches. This CDR3 is built from 15 residues. CDR1 is MNHNY and CDR2 is SVGAGI in the germline V gene (reference sequence). The CDR3 DNA sequence: TGTGCCAGCGGACGCCCGGGACAGCCTCACAATGAGCAGTTCTTC. This translates into CASGRPGQPHNEQFF.

This clonotype was observed many times. DNA of the CDR3: TGCGCCAGCAGCCAAGAATCCGCACTAGCTACAGGCGGGGAGCTGTTTTTT. It codes for CASSQESALATGGELFF. This chain links TRBV4-3 with TRBJ2-2; possibly TRBD2 for D (6 bases). The CDR3 loop spans 17 amino acids. The V end was cut by 0 bases, the J end by 7 bases, with 18 bases between. Germline CDR1 LGHNA, CDR2 YSLEER.

This clonotype was seen many times. The rearrangement joins TRBV11-2 to TRBJ2-2; D possibly matches TRBD1 or TRBD2 (5 bases each). CDR3 size: 14 residues. The V end was cut by 6 bases, the J end by 2 bases, with 10 bases between. The germline gives CDR1 SGHAT, CDR2 FQNNGV. CDR3 nucleotides: TGTGCCAGCAGTACCGGGACCAACACCGGGGAGCTGTTTTTT. Translating it yields CASSTGTNTGELFF.

This clonotype was picked up many times. The V and J genes are TRBV7-9 and TRBJ2-7, with a tentative D call TRBD1 (6 bases). Germline-derived CDR1 and CDR2 are SEHNR and FQNEAQ (reference sequence). The CDR3 is made up of 13 amino acids. V dropped 3 bases and J dropped 2 bases, with 8 bases sitting between them. The CDR3 protein is CASSFRDTYEQYF. DNA of the CDR3: TGTGCCAGCAGCTTCCGGGACACCTACGAGCAGTACTTC.

With respect to this clonotype: Because the CDR3's place on the DNA is in doubt, the DNA is left out and the CDR3 is given as listed by TCRdb. The chain is built from TRBV12-3 or TRBV12-4 and TRBJ2-1; the table's D call, TRBD1, has no DNA check behind it. The CDR3 region is 21 residues in length, termini included. This chain's CDR3 is CASSIYLCSVGQSGGYNEQFF.

As to this clonotype: This sequence may be a read error, since a much larger clone differs from it by one base. Without the conserved terminal phenylalanine or tryptophan, this CDR3 likely stems from a read error. This chain joins TRBV19 and TRBJ1-2; 11 bases map to TRBD1. The V segment lost 7 bases and the J segment 4 bases; nucleotides outside the gene matches: 11. The CDR3 is made up of 16 amino acids. Germline V gene data show CDR1 as LNHDA and CDR2 as SQIVND (reference sequence). CDR3 loop: CASTPWGQGVGYGYTS. The CDR3 bases are TGTGCCAGTACCCCTTGGGGACAGGGGGTGGGCTATGGCTACACCTCC.

The V gene is TRBV12-3 or TRBV12-4, the J gene TRBJ2-4; no reliable D call. The CDR3 covers 16 residues. Trimming removed 5 bases from V and 2 bases from J, with 16 bases in between. CDR3 sequence: CASSPSSWQSKNIQYF. Written as DNA, the CDR3 is TGTGCCAGCAGTCCATCCTCATGGCAATCCAAAAACATTCAGTACTTC.

This clonotype was counted ten times or more. This chain uses TRBV12-3 or TRBV12-4 with TRBJ2-3; 8 nucleotides align to TRBD1. J gave up 1 base and V 2 bases, and 8 bases lay outside the gene matches. CDR3 length: 17 residues. The CDR3 region has the DNA TGTGCCAGCAGTTTAAACCAGGGGGCTACTGGCACAGATACGCAGTATTTT. This encodes CASSLNQGATGTDTQYF.

Details on this clonotype: Since a much larger clone is just one base distant, this may be a read error. The rearrangement links TRBV5-4 to TRBJ2-3, with 12 bases identical to TRBD2. The V gene's germline CDR1 is SGHNT and CDR2 YYREEE (reference sequence). CDR3 length equals 18 residues. The CDR3 protein is CTSSPGTSGPPSTDTQYF. The CDR3 bases are TGTACCAGCAGCCCGGGGACTAGCGGGCCACCTAGCACAGATACGCAGTATTTT.